This T cell receptor (beta chain) appears in the sequencing data of a study of PD-1 blockade in mismatch repair-deficient tumors. Overall study: All were previously treated, progressing patients with approximately 11 mismatch repair-deficient cancer types.

Germline-derived CDR1 and CDR2 are SGHTA and FQGTGA. This CDR3 region has 13 residues. Trimming took off 1 base at V and 5 bases at J, with 6 bases between the two ends. TCRdb keeps only in-frame clones here, not all; method: immunoSEQ multiplex PCR. This table holds tens of thousands of clones, approximately 84% found once. Every patient had mismatch repair deficiency by PCR or immunohistochemistry. A few pembrolizumab responders had their TCRs sequenced. This clonotype was obtained from an adult with mismatch repair-deficient cancer. Sequenced material: peripheral blood, taken 12 weeks after starting pembrolizumab. The rearrangement links TRBV7-3 to TRBJ1-5; no reliable D call. CDR3 region: CASSLNRDQPQHF. For the CDR3, the DNA is TGTGCCAGCAGCTTAAACAGAGATCAGCCCCAGCATTTT.